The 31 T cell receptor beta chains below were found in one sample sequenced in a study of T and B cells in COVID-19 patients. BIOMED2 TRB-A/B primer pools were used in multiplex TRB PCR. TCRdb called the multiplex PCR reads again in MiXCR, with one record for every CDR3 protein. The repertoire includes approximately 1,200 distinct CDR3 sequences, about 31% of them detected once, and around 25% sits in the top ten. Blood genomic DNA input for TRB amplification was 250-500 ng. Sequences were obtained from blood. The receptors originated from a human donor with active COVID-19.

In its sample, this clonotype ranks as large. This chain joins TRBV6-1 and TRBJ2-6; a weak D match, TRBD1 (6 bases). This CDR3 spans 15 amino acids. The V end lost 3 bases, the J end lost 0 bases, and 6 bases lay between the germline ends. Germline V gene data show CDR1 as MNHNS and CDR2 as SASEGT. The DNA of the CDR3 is TGTGCCAGCAGTGAGGACAGCTCTGGGGCCAACGTCCTGACTTTC. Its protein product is CASSEDSSGANVLTF.

CDR3 in DNA: TGTGCCAGCAGTGATGGGTTTGGCACCGGGGAGCTGTTTTTT. Its translation: CASSDGFGTGELFF. The chain joins TRBV2 to TRBJ2-2; D is undetermined. CDR3 length equals 14 residues. Germline CDR1 SNHLY, CDR2 FYNNEI. The germline V and J ends were trimmed by 3 bases and 4 bases, with 9 bases remaining between them.

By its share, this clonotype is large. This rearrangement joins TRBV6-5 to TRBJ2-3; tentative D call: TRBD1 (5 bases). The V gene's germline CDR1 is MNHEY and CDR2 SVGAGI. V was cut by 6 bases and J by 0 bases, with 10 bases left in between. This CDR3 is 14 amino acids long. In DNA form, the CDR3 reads TGTGCCAGCAGATCCAGGGTCAGCACAGATACGCAGTATTTT. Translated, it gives CASRSRVSTDTQYF.

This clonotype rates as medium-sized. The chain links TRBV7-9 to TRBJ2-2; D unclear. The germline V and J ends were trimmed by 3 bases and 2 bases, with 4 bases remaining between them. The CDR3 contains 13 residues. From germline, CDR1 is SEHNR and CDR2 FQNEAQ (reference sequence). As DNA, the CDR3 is TGTGCCAGCAGCTTCGTTAACACCGGGGAGCTGTTTTTT. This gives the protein CASSFVNTGELFF.

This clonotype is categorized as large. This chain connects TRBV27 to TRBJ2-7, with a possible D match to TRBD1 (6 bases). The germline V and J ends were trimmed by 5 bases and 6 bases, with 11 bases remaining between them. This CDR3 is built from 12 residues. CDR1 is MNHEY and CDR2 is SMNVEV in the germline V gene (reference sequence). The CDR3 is CASSPDRREQYF. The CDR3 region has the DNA TGTGCCAGCAGTCCGGACAGACGCGAGCAGTACTTC.

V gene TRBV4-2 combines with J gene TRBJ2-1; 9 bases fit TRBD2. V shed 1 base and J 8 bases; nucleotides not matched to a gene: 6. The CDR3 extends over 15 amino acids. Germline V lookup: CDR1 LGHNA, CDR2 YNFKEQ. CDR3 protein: CASSQGGGGADEQFF. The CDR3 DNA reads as TGTGCCAGCAGCCAAGGGGGCGGGGGGGCCGATGAGCAGTTCTTC.

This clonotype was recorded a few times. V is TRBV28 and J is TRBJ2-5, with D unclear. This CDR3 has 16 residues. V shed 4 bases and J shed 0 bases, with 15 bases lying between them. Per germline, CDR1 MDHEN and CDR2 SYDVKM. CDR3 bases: TGTGCCAGCAGTTCCGCCCCGGACGTGTACCAAGAGACCCAGTACTTC. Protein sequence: CASSSAPDVYQETQYF.

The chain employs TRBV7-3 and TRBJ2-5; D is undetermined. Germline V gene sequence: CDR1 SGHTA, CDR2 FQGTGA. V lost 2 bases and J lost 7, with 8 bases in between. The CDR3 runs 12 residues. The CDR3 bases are TGTGCCAGCAGCTTATTTCCGGGGACCCAGTACTTC. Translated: CASSLFPGTQYF.

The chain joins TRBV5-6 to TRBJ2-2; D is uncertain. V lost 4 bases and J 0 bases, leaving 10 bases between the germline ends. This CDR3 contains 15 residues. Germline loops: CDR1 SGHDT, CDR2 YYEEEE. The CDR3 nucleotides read TGTGCCAGCAGCCTGCCCGGCGCGAACACCGGGGAGCTGTTTTTT. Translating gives CASSLPGANTGELFF.

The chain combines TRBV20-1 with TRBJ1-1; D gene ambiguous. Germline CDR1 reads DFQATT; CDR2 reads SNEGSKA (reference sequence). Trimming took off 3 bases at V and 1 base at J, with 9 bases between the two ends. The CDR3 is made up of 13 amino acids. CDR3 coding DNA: TGCAGTGCTAGCTTCGAGGGGAACACTGAAGCTTTCTTT. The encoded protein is CSASFEGNTEAFF.

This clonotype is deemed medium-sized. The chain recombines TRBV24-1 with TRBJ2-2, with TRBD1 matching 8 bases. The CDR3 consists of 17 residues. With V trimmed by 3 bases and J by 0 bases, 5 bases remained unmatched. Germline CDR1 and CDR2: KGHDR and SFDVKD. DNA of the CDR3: TGTGCCACCAGTGATGGGGCAGGGGGCCCGAACACCGGGGAGCTGTTTTTT. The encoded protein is CATSDGAGGPNTGELFF.

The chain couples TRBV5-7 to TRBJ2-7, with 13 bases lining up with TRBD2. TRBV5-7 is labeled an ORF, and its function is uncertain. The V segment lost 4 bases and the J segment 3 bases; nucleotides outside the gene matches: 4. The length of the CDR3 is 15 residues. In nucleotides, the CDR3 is TGTGCCAGCAGCCGGACTAGCGGGGGTAGCTACGAGCAGTACTTC. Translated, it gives CASSRTSGGSYEQYF.

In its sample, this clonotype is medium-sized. The CDR3 DNA follows: TGTGCCACCAGCAGAGATGCGAAAGGGAAGGGCTATGGCTACACCTTC. It translates to CATSRDAKGKGYGYTF. V usage is TRBV15 and J usage is TRBJ1-2, with D uncertain. V dropped 0 bases and J dropped 4 bases, with 15 bases sitting between them. The germline gives CDR1 LNHNV, CDR2 YYDKDF (reference sequence). CDR3 size: 16 residues. Full variable domain (outside the CDR3, taken from reference TRBV15 and TRBJ1-2): DAMVIQNPRYQVTQFGKPVTLSCSQTLNHNVMYWYQQKSSQAPKLLFHYYDKDFNNEADTPDNFQSRRPNTSFCFLDIRSPGLGDTAMYLCATSRDAKGKGYGYTFGSGTRLTVV.

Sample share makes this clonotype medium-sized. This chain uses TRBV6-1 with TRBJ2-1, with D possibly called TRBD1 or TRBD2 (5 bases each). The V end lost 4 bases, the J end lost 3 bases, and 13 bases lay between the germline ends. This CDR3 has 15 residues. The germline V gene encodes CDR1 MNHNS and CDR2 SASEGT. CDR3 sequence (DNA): TGTGCCAGCAGTGGAGGGGCAGGGTTCTACAATGAGCAGTTCTTC. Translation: CASSGGAGFYNEQFF.

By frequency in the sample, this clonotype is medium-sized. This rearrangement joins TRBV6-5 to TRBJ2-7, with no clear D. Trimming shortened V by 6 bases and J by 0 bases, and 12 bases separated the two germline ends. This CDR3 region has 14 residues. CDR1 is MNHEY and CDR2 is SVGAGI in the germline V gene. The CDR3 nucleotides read TGTGCCAGCAGCCGTTCCCAAGCCTCCTACGAGCAGTACTTC. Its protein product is CASSRSQASYEQYF.

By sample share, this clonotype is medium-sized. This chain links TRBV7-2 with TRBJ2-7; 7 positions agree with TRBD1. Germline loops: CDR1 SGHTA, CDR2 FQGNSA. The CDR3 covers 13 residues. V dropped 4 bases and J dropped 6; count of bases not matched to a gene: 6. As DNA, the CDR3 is TGTGCCAGCAGCTCCTCAGGGGGTCTCGAGCAGTACTTC. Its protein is CASSSSGGLEQYF.

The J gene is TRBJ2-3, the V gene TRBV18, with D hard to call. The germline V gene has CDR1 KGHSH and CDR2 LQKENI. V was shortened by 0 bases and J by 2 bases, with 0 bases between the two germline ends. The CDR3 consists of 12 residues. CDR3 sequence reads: CASSPPTDTQYF. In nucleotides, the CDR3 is TGTGCCAGCTCACCACCCACAGATACGCAGTATTTT.

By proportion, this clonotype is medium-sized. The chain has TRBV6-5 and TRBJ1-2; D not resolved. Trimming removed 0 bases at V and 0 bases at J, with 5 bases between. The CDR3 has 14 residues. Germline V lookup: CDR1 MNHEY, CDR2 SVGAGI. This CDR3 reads CASSYSPTNYGYTF. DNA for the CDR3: TGTGCCAGCAGTTACTCCCCTACTAACTATGGCTACACCTTC.

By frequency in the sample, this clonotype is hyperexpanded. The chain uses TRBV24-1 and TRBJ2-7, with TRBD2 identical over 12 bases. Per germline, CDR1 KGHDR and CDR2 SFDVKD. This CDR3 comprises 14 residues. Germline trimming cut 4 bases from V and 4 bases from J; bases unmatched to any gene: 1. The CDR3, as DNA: TGTGCCACCAGTGACGGGACTAGCGGGTACGAGCAGTACTTC. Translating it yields CATSDGTSGYEQYF.

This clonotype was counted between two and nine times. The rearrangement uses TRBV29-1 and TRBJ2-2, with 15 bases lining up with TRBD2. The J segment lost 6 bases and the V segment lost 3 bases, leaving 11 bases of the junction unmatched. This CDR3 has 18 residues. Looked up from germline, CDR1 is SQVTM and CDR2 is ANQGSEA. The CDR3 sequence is CSVDGQGLAGGDAGELFF. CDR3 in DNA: TGCAGCGTTGATGGTCAGGGACTAGCGGGGGGAGACGCCGGGGAGCTGTTTTTT.

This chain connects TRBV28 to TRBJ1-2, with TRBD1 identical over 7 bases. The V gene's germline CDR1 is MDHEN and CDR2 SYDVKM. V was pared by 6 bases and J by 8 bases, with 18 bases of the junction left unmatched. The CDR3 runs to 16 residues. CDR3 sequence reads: CASRNGDRQLIGGYTF. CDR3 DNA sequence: TGTGCCAGCAGAAACGGGGACAGACAATTAATTGGAGGCTACACCTTC.

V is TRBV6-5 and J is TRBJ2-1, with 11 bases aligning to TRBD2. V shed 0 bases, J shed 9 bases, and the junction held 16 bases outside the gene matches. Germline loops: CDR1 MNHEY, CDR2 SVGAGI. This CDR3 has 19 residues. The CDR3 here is CASSYSASGRFFGSGEQFF. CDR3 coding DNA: TGTGCCAGCAGTTACTCGGCTAGCGGGAGGTTTTTTGGGTCCGGTGAGCAGTTCTTC.

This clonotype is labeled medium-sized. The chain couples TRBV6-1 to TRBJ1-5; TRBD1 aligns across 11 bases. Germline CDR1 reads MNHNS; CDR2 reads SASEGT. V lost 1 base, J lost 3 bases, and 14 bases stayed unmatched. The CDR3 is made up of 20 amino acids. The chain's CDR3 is CASSEGMGTGGNRANQPQHF. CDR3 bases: TGTGCCAGCAGTGAAGGGATGGGGACAGGGGGGAATAGGGCCAATCAGCCCCAGCATTTT.

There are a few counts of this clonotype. The CDR3 region is CASSLWGADRSTDTQYF. The CDR3 region has the DNA TGTGCCAGCAGTTTATGGGGGGCGGACAGAAGCACAGATACGCAGTATTTT. This sequence joins TRBV12-3 or TRBV12-4 and TRBJ2-3, with D tentatively TRBD1 or TRBD2 (6 bases each). Trimming took 2 bases from V and 0 from J, leaving 15 bases between them. The CDR3 is made up of 17 amino acids.

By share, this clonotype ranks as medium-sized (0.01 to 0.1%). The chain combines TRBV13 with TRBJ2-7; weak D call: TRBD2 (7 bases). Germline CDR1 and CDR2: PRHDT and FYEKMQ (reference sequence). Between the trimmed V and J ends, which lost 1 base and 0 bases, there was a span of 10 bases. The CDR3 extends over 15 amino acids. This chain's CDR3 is CASSLEGGDSYEQYF. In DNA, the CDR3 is TGTGCCAGCAGCTTAGAGGGGGGGGACTCCTACGAGCAGTACTTC.

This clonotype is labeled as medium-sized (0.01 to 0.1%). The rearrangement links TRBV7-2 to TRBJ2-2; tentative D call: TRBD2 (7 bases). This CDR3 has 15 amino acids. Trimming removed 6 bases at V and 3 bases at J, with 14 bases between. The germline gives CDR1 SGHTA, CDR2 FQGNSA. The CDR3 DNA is TGTGCCAGCAGTGATGGGGGGGCCTACACCGGGGAGCTGTTTTTT. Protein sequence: CASSDGGAYTGELFF.

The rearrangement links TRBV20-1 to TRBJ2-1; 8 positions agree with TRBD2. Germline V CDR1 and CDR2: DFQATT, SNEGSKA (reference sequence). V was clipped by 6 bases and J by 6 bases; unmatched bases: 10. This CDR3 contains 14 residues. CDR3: CSASRAGASNEQFF. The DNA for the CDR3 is TGCAGTGCCTCCCGAGCGGGGGCTAGCAATGAGCAGTTCTTC.

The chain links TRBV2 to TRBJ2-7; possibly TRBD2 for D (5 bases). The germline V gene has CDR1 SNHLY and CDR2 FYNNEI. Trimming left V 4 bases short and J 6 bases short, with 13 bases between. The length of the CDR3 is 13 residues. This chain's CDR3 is CASSALGFGEQYF. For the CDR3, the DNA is TGTGCCAGCAGTGCACTAGGATTTGGCGAGCAGTACTTC.

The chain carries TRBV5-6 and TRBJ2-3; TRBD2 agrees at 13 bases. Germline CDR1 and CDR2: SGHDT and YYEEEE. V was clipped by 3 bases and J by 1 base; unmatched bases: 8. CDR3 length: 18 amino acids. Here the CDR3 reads CASSSGLAGSVGTDTQYF. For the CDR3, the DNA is TGTGCCAGCAGCTCGGGACTAGCGGGGAGCGTAGGCACAGATACGCAGTATTTT.

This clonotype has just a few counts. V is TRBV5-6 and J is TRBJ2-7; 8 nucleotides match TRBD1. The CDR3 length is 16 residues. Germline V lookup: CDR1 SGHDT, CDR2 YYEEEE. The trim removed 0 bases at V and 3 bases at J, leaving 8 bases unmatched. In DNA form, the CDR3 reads TGTGCCAGCAGCTTGGAGTGGACAGGGCTGAACTACGAGCAGTACTTC. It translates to CASSLEWTGLNYEQYF.

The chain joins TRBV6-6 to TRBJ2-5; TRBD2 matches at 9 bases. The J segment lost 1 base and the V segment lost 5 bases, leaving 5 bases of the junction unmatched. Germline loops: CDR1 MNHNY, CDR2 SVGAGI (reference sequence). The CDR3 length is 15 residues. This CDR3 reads CASSRSTSGQETQYF. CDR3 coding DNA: TGTGCCAGCAGTCGTTCGACTAGCGGCCAAGAGACCCAGTACTTC.